One T cell receptor beta chain is described in this entry. Its antigen remains undetermined. Base qualities are not at hand, and no much larger clone is one base apart. Separate from the approximately 670-subject first cohort, the validation cohort of 95 to 150 subjects was the group to which the donors belonged. This sample was taken from a study of cytomegalovirus exposure and HLA in healthy donors (dated by TCRdb to the late 2010s). About the study as a whole: The 650 to 750 repertoires of the first cohort and the roughly 110 validation repertoires were produced on the same platform, according to a later analysis. To predict cytomegalovirus infection status, the study brought together high-throughput TCR immunosequencing, statistical association of individual TCRs with disease status, and machine learning. Besides the first cohort of 500 to 700 subjects, a separate validation cohort made up of 120 or so different subjects was used. The aim of the study was to test whether cataloging public T cell receptors could identify signatures of past pathogen exposure. Study-wide findings and limitations: According to the authors, the approach could potentially be generalized to other disease states and immunological phenotypes. A later analysis had no HLA typing for the validation cohort, so co-occurrence there was scored across all 110 or so repertoires. Of the cluster scores, 90% to 95% were above 0 in a later analysis, which found that TCRs clustered in the first cohort also tended to co-occur in the 95 to 150 validation repertoires. Most TCR sequences were seen in very few donors, while some public TCRs were found in many individuals. The study gave a list of under 200 TCR beta chains associated with cytomegalovirus. Three of the identified cytomegalovirus-associated TCR beta chains were confirmed in vitro to be specific for cytomegalovirus antigens. The classifier was reported to diagnose cytomegalovirus status with high specificity and sensitivity in both the original cohort and the validation cohort.

The library was produced with the immunoSEQ multiplex PCR assay. As for the authors' bioinformatics: A statistical classification framework was built to diagnose cytomegalovirus status from the catalog of TCR beta chain sequences. TCRdb's version of the immuneACCESS table is confined to in-frame rearrangements and falls short of the full clone set. An unresolved V gene accounts for under half of the shortfall where checked; the remainder is of unknown origin. The D gene and trimming were derived from the DNA, and the V and J assignments and clone size from that table. The sample table shows 70,000 or so clones, and about 94% are seen once. The ten largest clones capture roughly 1.5% of the sample. Including the terminal cysteine and phenylalanine, the CDR3 comprises 13 residues. The DNA shown is the 39-base CDR3, in frame from base 1. CDR1 and CDR2, per the germline V gene (reference sequence), are LNHDA and SQIVND. V drops 1 base and J drops 7 bases, leaving 10 bases in between.

The TCR was taken from a man aged 18 to 30 in good health and CMV-seropositive. The receptor chain draws on TRBV19 and TRBJ1-2, with TRBD1 tentatively as D gene (5 bases match). The sample comprised PBMCs. The nucleotide sequence reads TGTGCCAGTAGTATAGGGACATCGCGTGGCTACACCTTC. This codes for CASSIGTSRGYTF.